This T cell receptor beta chain emerged from a study of CD8 T cells in ankylosing spondylitis. The study's findings and limits: Reportedly, significant enrichment of disease-linked clones occurred in matched ankylosing spondylitis synovial fluid.

A word on this clonotype: Its cognate antigen is unknown.

With V trimmed by 3 bases and J by 4 bases, 11 bases remained unmatched. CDR3 length: 17 amino acids. Germline CDR1 is LGHDT and CDR2 is YNNKEL (reference sequence). TCRdb reprocessed the 5' RACE reads via MiXCR and lists one record per CDR3 protein. The table shows 150,000 to 200,000 distinct CDR3 sequences, with 15% to 20% occurring only once. V is TRBV3-1 and J is TRBJ2-1; 8 bases match TRBD2. The receptor comes from a male donor aged 5-30 years with ankylosing spondylitis or in good health (not recorded which). Sequencing was performed on blood, either unsorted or a sorted T cell fraction (not recorded which). The CDR3 sequence: CASSHLGREGEYNEQFF. The CDR3 bases are TGTGCCAGCAGCCATTTAGGACGGGAGGGGGAGTACAATGAGCAGTTCTTC.